A single T cell receptor (beta chain) is shown here with its context. PCR employed 60 Vbeta and 13 Jbeta primers. The assay was immunoSEQ multiplex PCR, and TCRdb's table has in-frame clones only and misses some. The table has some 240,000 clones, approximately 82% seen once. Germline values: CDR1 MDHEN, CDR2 SYDVKM. V lost 5 bases to trimming and J lost 5 bases, with 21 bases between them. This CDR3 comprises 16 residues. The sample originates from a study of cytomegalovirus exposure and HLA in healthy donors. The specimen sequenced was PBMCs. The TCR originated in a male donor in good health and CMV-seronegative. This sequence joins TRBV28 and TRBJ1-1, with TRBD1 as a possible D gene (5 bases). Here the CDR3 reads CASSPSIGGGQTEAFF. The CDR3 DNA reads TGTGCCAGCAGTCCTTCGATCGGGGGTGGGCAGACTGAAGCTTTCTTT.